The T cell receptor beta chain described here comes from a study of blood T cell repertoires in COVID-19. The wider study: COVID-19 samples collected from the United States, Italy and Spain covered acute and convalescent phases.

Original methodology: Scientists estimated how many nucleated cells there were by amplifying reference gene primers. Profiled with immunoSEQ multiplex PCR; TCRdb holds only in-frame clones, not every one. V, J and clone size derive from that table, while D and trimming were established from the DNA sequence. Found here are about 300,000 clones, about four fifths of them singletons; the top ten hold roughly 1.1%. This CDR3 region has 17 residues. Trimming removed 0 bases at V and 0 bases at J, with 12 bases between. Germline-derived CDR1 and CDR2 are LGHDT and YNNKEL (reference sequence). This clone came up a few times.

The chain joins TRBV3-1 (or the pseudogene TRBV3-2) to TRBJ2-4; D gene unclear. Specimen: peripheral blood. This sequence originates from a woman aged 45-59 years with acute or convalescent COVID-19. CDR3 sequence reads: CASSQDESPLAKNIQYF. CDR3 coding DNA: TGTGCCAGCAGCCAAGACGAGTCTCCCCTAGCCAAAAACATTCAGTACTTC.